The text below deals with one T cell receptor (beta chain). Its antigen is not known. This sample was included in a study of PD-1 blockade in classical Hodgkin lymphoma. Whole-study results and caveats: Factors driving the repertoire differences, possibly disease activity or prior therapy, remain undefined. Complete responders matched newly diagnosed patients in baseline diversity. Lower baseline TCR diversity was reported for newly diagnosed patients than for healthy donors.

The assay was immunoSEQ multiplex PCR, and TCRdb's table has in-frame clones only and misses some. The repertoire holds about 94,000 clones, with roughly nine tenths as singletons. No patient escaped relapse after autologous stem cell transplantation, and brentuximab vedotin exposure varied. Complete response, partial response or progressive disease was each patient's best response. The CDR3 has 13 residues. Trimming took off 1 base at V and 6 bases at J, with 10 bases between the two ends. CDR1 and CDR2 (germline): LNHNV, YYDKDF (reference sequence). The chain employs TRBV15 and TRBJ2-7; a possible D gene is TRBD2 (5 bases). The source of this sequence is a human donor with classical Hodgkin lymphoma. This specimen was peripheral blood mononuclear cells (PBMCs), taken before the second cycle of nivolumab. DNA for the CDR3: TGTGCCACCAGCAGAGGGGATAGCGCCGAGCAGTACTTC. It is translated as CATSRGDSAEQYF.